A single sample gave rise to the 10 T cell receptor beta chains below, sequenced in a study of CD8 T cells in Susac syndrome. With random hexamers, reverse transcription was performed on about 0.45 to 1 ug of RNA. TCRdb passed the immunoSEQ multiplex PCR reads through MiXCR, listing each CDR3 protein once. The table shows some 130,000 distinct CDR3 sequences, with 85% to 95% occurring only once. The specimen sequenced was CD8+ T cells from PBMCs. The receptors originated from a human donor with Susac syndrome.

This clonotype was seen ten or more times. The chain combines TRBV6-1 with TRBJ1-1; 11 bases are shared with TRBD1. The CDR3 covers 14 residues. Germline V CDR1 and CDR2: MNHNS, SASEGT. The J segment lost 4 bases and the V segment lost 5 bases, leaving 3 bases of the junction unmatched. The CDR3 DNA sequence: TGTGCCAGCAGTCGGACAGGGGGCGTCACTGAAGCTTTCTTT. Its protein product is CASSRTGGVTEAFF.

The CDR3 loop is CASSIIPISGPEEKLFF. The CDR3, as DNA: TGTGCCAGTAGTATCATCCCCATTAGTGGCCCGGAGGAAAAACTGTTTTTT. This chain connects TRBV19 to TRBJ1-4; D unclear. V lost 3 bases, J lost 8 bases, and 22 bases lay in between. Germline V lookup: CDR1 LNHDA, CDR2 SQIVND (reference sequence). This CDR3 contains 17 residues.

The J gene is TRBJ2-7, the V gene TRBV5-6, with TRBD2 as a possible D gene (7 bases). The CDR3 consists of 12 residues. CDR1 SGHDT and CDR2 YYEEEE come from the germline V gene. Trimming cost V 6 bases and J 2 bases, with 9 bases left between them. The CDR3 is CASKGGPYEQYF. The CDR3 DNA follows: TGTGCCAGCAAGGGGGGGCCCTACGAGCAGTACTTC.

The chain has TRBV12-3 or TRBV12-4 and TRBJ1-2, with D unresolved. Trimming removed 7 bases at V and 4 bases at J, with 10 bases between. The CDR3 runs to 12 residues. In DNA form, the CDR3 reads TGTGCCAGCACCCCGGACGGCTATGGCTACACCTTC. Translated: CASTPDGYGYTF.

This chain connects TRBV11-2 to TRBJ2-1; TRBD1 is a possible D gene (5 bases). Trimming pared 5 bases from V and 8 bases from J, leaving 19 bases between. The CDR3 has 15 residues. Germline V gene lookup returns CDR1 SGHAT and CDR2 FQNNGV. CDR3 DNA: TGTGCCAGCAGCCCCCCCAGGGCAGTTGAGTATGAGCAGTTCTTC. Translating gives CASSPPRAVEYEQFF. Drawing the rest from reference TRBV11-2 and TRBJ2-1, the complete variable domain is EAGVAQSPRYKIIEKRQSVAFWCNPISGHATLYWYQQILGQGPKLLIQFQNNGVVDDSQLPKDRFSAERLKGVDSTLKIQPAKLEDSAVYLCASSPPRAVEYEQFFGPGTRLTVL.

The gene calls are TRBV4-1 and TRBJ2-1, with D unresolved. Germline lookup yields CDR1 MGHRA and CDR2 YSYEKL. This CDR3 region has 17 residues. V was clipped by 0 bases and J by 5 bases, with 17 bases between them. The chain's CDR3 is CASSQEGQVIADNEQFF. The CDR3 bases are TGCGCCAGCAGCCAAGAAGGGCAGGTAATAGCAGACAATGAGCAGTTCTTC.

The chain carries TRBV28 and TRBJ2-1, with 10 bases that match TRBD1. CDR1 and CDR2 (germline): MDHEN, SYDVKM. Germline trimming cut 6 bases from V and 2 bases from J; bases unmatched to any gene: 4. CDR3 length: 15 residues. CDR3 sequence: CASSAGTGAYNEQFF. The CDR3 DNA follows: TGTGCCAGCAGCGCCGGGACAGGGGCCTACAATGAGCAGTTCTTC.

The chain carries TRBV12-3 or TRBV12-4 and TRBJ1-1; D is uncertain. The CDR3 is made up of 15 amino acids. V lost 10 bases to trimming and J lost 3 bases, with 21 bases between them. In nucleotides, the CDR3 is TGTGCCACCCCTTCTCCCCAAGGGAGGTACACTGAAGCTTTCTTT. Translation gives CATPSPQGRYTEAFF.

This clonotype was seen a few times. J is TRBJ1-2 and V is TRBV7-6; a weak D match, TRBD1 (5 bases). The CDR3 covers 12 residues. Trimming removed 4 bases at V and 6 bases at J, with 9 bases between. The germline V gene encodes CDR1 SGHVS and CDR2 FNYEAQ. CDR3 in amino acids: CASSSGFDGYTF. The DNA for the CDR3 is TGTGCCAGCAGCTCAGGGTTCGATGGCTACACCTTC.

This chain connects TRBV28 to TRBJ2-7; 7 bases align to TRBD1. The CDR3 is 20 residues long. V shed 3 bases, J shed 2 bases, and the junction held 22 bases outside the gene matches. In germline, CDR1 is MDHEN, CDR2 SYDVKM. The CDR3 sequence is CASSFPRSDRVSKLPYEQYF. Written as DNA, the CDR3 is TGTGCCAGCAGTTTCCCCAGATCCGACAGGGTCTCCAAACTACCCTACGAGCAGTACTTC.